These 31 T cell receptor beta chains came from one sample sequenced in a study of CD8 T cells in ankylosing spondylitis. TCRdb used MiXCR to reprocess the 5' RACE reads, holding one entry per CDR3 protein. Among 340,000 or so distinct CDR3 sequences listed, roughly 15% were seen once. The sequenced sample was blood, either unsorted or a sorted T cell fraction (not recorded which). The origin of the receptors is a male donor with ankylosing spondylitis or in good health (not recorded which).

The chain uses TRBV6-1 and TRBJ2-1; no clear D gene. V dropped 6 bases and J dropped 2 bases, with 8 bases sitting between them. The CDR3 consists of 13 residues. Germline CDR1 and CDR2: MNHNS and SASEGT. CDR3 nucleotides: TGTGCCAGCAGCACACCCCCCTACAATGAGCAGTTCTTC. Protein: CASSTPPYNEQFF.

This chain links TRBV25-1 with TRBJ1-5; no clear D gene. Trimming shortened V by 2 bases and J by 0 bases, and 11 bases separated the two germline ends. Germline CDR1 is MGHDK and CDR2 is SYGVNS. This CDR3 region has 16 residues. In nucleotides, the CDR3 is TGTGCCAGCAGTGAAAGCCCGGCGAATAGCAATCAGCCCCAGCATTTT. Its protein is CASSESPANSNQPQHF.

The chain couples TRBV12-3 or TRBV12-4 to TRBJ1-2; TRBD1 is a possible D gene (5 bases). The V end lost 6 bases, the J end lost 4 bases, and 12 bases lay between the germline ends. This CDR3 spans 13 amino acids. The CDR3 spells CASSRQGTYGYTF. CDR3 coding DNA: TGTGCCAGCAGCCGACAAGGGACCTATGGCTACACCTTC.

This clonotype was counted at least ten times. CDR3 sequence: CASSLQGVMNEQFF. CDR3 in DNA: TGCGCCAGCAGCCTACAGGGTGTTATGAATGAGCAGTTCTTC. This chain uses TRBV5-1 with TRBJ2-1, with D perhaps matching TRBD1 (6 bases). The CDR3 runs 14 residues. CDR1 is SGHRS, CDR2 YFSETQ, per germline. Trimming took off 4 bases at V and 7 bases at J, with 15 bases between the two ends.

The chain joins TRBV6-5 to TRBJ2-3; D not resolved. Trimming cost V 0 bases and J 2 bases, with 9 bases left between them. The germline V gene encodes CDR1 MNHEY and CDR2 SVGAGI. This CDR3 region has 15 residues. Here the CDR3 reads CASSYSGHLTDTQYF. CDR3 sequence (DNA): TGTGCCAGCAGTTACTCTGGTCATCTCACAGATACGCAGTATTTT.

In its sample, this clonotype was seen many times. The chain combines TRBV20-1 with TRBJ1-2; weak D call: TRBD1 (6 bases). The CDR3 has 13 residues. V lost 5 bases, J lost 8 bases, and 18 bases lay in between. Germline CDR1 reads DFQATT; CDR2 reads SNEGSKA (reference sequence). The chain's CDR3 is CSARLTGTRGYTF. CDR3 DNA: TGCAGTGCTCGCCTAACAGGGACGCGGGGCTACACCTTC.

This clonotype has just a few counts. This chain joins TRBV7-9 and TRBJ2-3; D gene ambiguous. This CDR3 is 13 amino acids long. V was clipped by 5 bases and J by 6 bases, with 12 bases between them. The germline gives CDR1 SEHNR, CDR2 FQNEAQ (reference sequence). The CDR3 sequence: CASSPPSRDTQYF. The CDR3 region has the DNA TGTGCCAGCAGCCCCCCCTCCCGGGATACGCAGTATTTT.

This clonotype was seen more than once but under ten times. The chain uses TRBV11-2 and TRBJ2-7; D is uncertain. In germline, CDR1 is SGHAT, CDR2 FQNNGV. This CDR3 is 13 amino acids long. Trimming shortened V by 2 bases and J by 4 bases, and 9 bases separated the two germline ends. In DNA form, the CDR3 reads TGTGCCAGCAGCTTATCAGGCGTGTACGAGCAGTACTTC. Translating it yields CASSLSGVYEQYF.

This clonotype has more than one count but fewer than ten. The genes are TRBV12-3 or TRBV12-4 and TRBJ1-1; no clear D. Trimming removed 3 bases from V and 5 bases from J, with 10 bases in between. The CDR3 consists of 13 residues. The CDR3 is CASSLSKMTEAFF. Here the CDR3 DNA reads TGTGCCAGCAGTTTGAGCAAGATGACTGAAGCTTTCTTT.

This clonotype was counted a few times. The chain links TRBV3-1 to TRBJ1-1; D is unresolved. Germline CDR1 is LGHDT and CDR2 is YNNKEL (reference sequence). Deletions cut 0 bases from V and 1 base from J, with 6 bases between. This CDR3 contains 14 residues. CDR3 loop: CASSQEGWNTEAFF. CDR3 DNA: TGTGCCAGCAGCCAAGAGGGGTGGAACACTGAAGCTTTCTTT.

This clonotype has only a few counts. The V gene is TRBV7-2, the J gene TRBJ2-2; D is ambiguous. The germline V gene encodes CDR1 SGHTA and CDR2 FQGNSA. V lost 2 bases, J lost 1 base, and 8 bases lay in between. The CDR3 is made up of 15 amino acids. The CDR3 DNA follows: TGTGCCAGCAGCTTACTGGATTTGAACACCGGGGAGCTGTTTTTT. Protein product: CASSLLDLNTGELFF.

This clonotype was picked up a small number of times. This rearrangement joins TRBV6-5 to TRBJ2-7; weak D call: TRBD1 (5 bases). CDR3 length: 13 residues. The germline CDR1 and CDR2 sequences are MNHEY and SVGAGI. The V and J ends lost 2 bases and 1 base respectively, with 6 bases between them. DNA for the CDR3: TGTGCCAGCAGTTACAGACAGTCCTACGAGCAGTACTTC. It specifies CASSYRQSYEQYF.

This clonotype was seen a few times. V and J are TRBV7-2 and TRBJ2-5; TRBD2 is a possible D gene (7 bases). Germline V gene lookup returns CDR1 SGHTA and CDR2 FQGNSA. Deletions cut 8 bases from V and 2 bases from J, with 15 bases between. This CDR3 region has 14 residues. CDR3 DNA sequence: TGTGCCAGCCGCGGGGGCGGGGTACAAGAGACCCAGTACTTC. Translation gives CASRGGGVQETQYF.

This clonotype was recorded a few times. J is TRBJ2-7 and V is TRBV4-2; D is undetermined. Germline CDR1 is LGHNA and CDR2 is YNFKEQ. This CDR3 comprises 15 residues. The V end was cut by 1 base, the J end by 7 bases, with 17 bases between. The DNA of the CDR3 is TGTGCCAGCAGCCAAGTTTATTCCGGGCCGGAGGAGCAGTACTTC. It encodes CASSQVYSGPEEQYF.

This clonotype was counted a few times. V usage is TRBV11-2 and J usage is TRBJ2-1, with D unclear. V lost 1 base and J lost 8, with 6 bases in between. The CDR3 runs to 12 residues. Germline assignment: CDR1 SGHAT and CDR2 FQNNGV. The CDR3 reads CASSLAPYEQFF. The CDR3 nucleotides are TGTGCCAGCAGCTTAGCCCCCTATGAGCAGTTCTTC.

This chain links TRBV3-1 with TRBJ2-1; D unresolved. This CDR3 has 14 residues. Germline CDR1 reads LGHDT; CDR2 reads YNNKEL (reference sequence). V gave up 5 bases and J gave up 6 bases, with 14 bases separating them. CDR3 residues: CASSYPPGGNEQFF. DNA for the CDR3: TGTGCCAGCAGCTATCCTCCGGGCGGCAATGAGCAGTTCTTC.

The count of this clonotype is one. The gene calls are TRBV11-3 and TRBJ1-1; D is ambiguous. Germline V gene lookup returns CDR1 SGHNT and CDR2 YENEEA. Between the trimmed V and J ends, which lost 6 bases and 0 bases, there was a span of 14 bases. The CDR3 runs 15 residues. CDR3 in amino acids: CASRVISEVNTEAFF. CDR3 coding DNA: TGTGCCAGCAGGGTCATCAGCGAGGTGAACACTGAAGCTTTCTTT.

This clonotype has ten or more counts. The J gene is TRBJ1-2, the V gene TRBV12-3 or TRBV12-4, with D perhaps TRBD1 (6 bases). V was pared by 1 base and J by 8 bases, with 11 bases between. CDR3 size: 13 residues. The CDR3, as DNA: TGTGCCAGCAGTTTAGAGGGGGGGTACGGCTACACCTTC. The encoded protein is CASSLEGGYGYTF.

The chain has TRBV11-3 and TRBJ2-2; D possibly corresponds to TRBD2 (7 bases). CDR1 and CDR2 (germline): SGHNT, YENEEA. Trimming stripped 2 bases from V and 3 bases from J, with 16 bases between. This CDR3 has 17 amino acids. For the CDR3, the DNA is TGTGCCAGCAGCTTAATTTTCGGCGGGGGCGACACCGGGGAGCTGTTTTTT. Its translation: CASSLIFGGGDTGELFF.

This clonotype was picked up a small number of times. The rearrangement links TRBV25-1 to TRBJ2-7; 7 bases map to TRBD1. The CDR3 length is 14 residues. The ends lost 1 base at V and 2 bases at J; junction bases unmatched: 2. The germline gives CDR1 MGHDK, CDR2 SYGVNS. The CDR3 region has the DNA TGTGCCAGCAGTGAATCCGACAGGGCCTACGAGCAGTACTTC. Its protein product is CASSESDRAYEQYF.

This clonotype was seen at least ten times. The genes are TRBV12-3 or TRBV12-4 and TRBJ1-1; D unresolved. This CDR3 comprises 12 residues. The germline V and J ends were trimmed by 3 bases and 1 base, with 3 bases remaining between them. The CDR3 DNA follows: TGTGCCAGCAGTTTTAGGAACACTGAAGCTTTCTTT. Translating gives CASSFRNTEAFF.

This clonotype came up a few times. The chain couples TRBV5-1 to TRBJ2-4; D unclear. Between the trimmed V and J ends, which lost 5 bases and 7 bases, there was a span of 10 bases. The CDR3 totals 12 residues. Per the germline V gene, CDR1 is SGHRS and CDR2 is YFSETQ. The CDR3 bases are TGCGCCAGCAGAGCAGATAGGAACATTCAGTACTTC. Its protein is CASRADRNIQYF.

This clonotype has at least ten counts. The chain is built from TRBV12-3 or TRBV12-4 and TRBJ1-6; weak D call: TRBD1 (6 bases). This CDR3 is 13 amino acids long. The V end was cut by 6 bases, the J end by 15 bases, with 18 bases between. For the CDR3, the DNA is TGTGCCAGCAGACCCCCACAGGGCCGAGTCCTCCACTTT. It is translated as CASRPPQGRVLHF.

CDR3 nucleotides: TGTGCCAGCAGTTTATGGGGGTCCTATAATTCACCCCTCCACTTT. This codes for CASSLWGSYNSPLHF. This sequence joins TRBV27 and TRBJ1-6, with D maybe TRBD1 (5 bases). V gave up 1 base and J gave up 1 base, with 5 bases separating them. The germline gives CDR1 MNHEY, CDR2 SMNVEV (reference sequence). This CDR3 is built from 15 residues.

This chain joins TRBV6-1 and TRBJ1-1; the D gene is possibly TRBD1 (5 bases). Trimming shortened V by 8 bases and J by 0 bases, and 13 bases separated the two germline ends. This CDR3 region has 14 residues. Looked up from germline, CDR1 is MNHNS and CDR2 is SASEGT. In nucleotides, the CDR3 is TGTGCCAGCTTTCTGGGACTTATGAACACTGAAGCTTTCTTT. Amino acids: CASFLGLMNTEAFF.

The chain combines TRBV3-1 with TRBJ2-1, with TRBD2 identical over 11 bases. Germline loops: CDR1 LGHDT, CDR2 YNNKEL (reference sequence). V was clipped by 2 bases and J by 9 bases; unmatched bases: 9. This CDR3 comprises 16 residues. DNA for the CDR3: TGTGCCAGCAGCCAAATGGGCACTAGCGGGGGCGGTGAGCAGTTCTTC. This gives the protein CASSQMGTSGGGEQFF.

V and J are TRBV5-1 and TRBJ2-1; 8 bases match TRBD2. J gave up 8 bases and V 5 bases, and 6 bases lay outside the gene matches. From germline, CDR1 is SGHRS and CDR2 YFSETQ. CDR3 size: 13 residues. CDR3 sequence reads: CASRLTSADEQFF. CDR3 nucleotides: TGCGCCAGCAGGTTGACTAGCGCCGATGAGCAGTTCTTC.

The rearrangement links TRBV12-3 or TRBV12-4 to TRBJ1-2; D not certain. The V gene lost 6 bases and the J gene lost 0 bases, with 8 bases spanning the gap. The CDR3 length is 13 residues. CDR3 amino acids: CASRDRSNYGYTF. As DNA, the CDR3 is TGTGCCAGCAGGGACCGATCTAACTATGGCTACACCTTC.

The chain is built from TRBV15 and TRBJ1-6; 10 nucleotides line up with TRBD1. There are 14 residues in the CDR3. From germline, CDR1 is LNHNV and CDR2 YYDKDF (reference sequence). The junction had 5 bases not matched to a gene; V was cut back by 5 bases and J by 10 bases. The CDR3 is CATSRDRGLSPLHF. In nucleotides, the CDR3 is TGTGCCACCAGCCGTGACAGGGGGCTATCACCCCTCCACTTT.

This clonotype was seen a few times. The V call is TRBV20-1, the J call TRBJ2-2; the D gene is possibly TRBD1 (6 bases). Germline lookup yields CDR1 DFQATT and CDR2 SNEGSKA (reference sequence). Trimming cost V 6 bases and J 3 bases, with 11 bases left between them. The CDR3 has 13 amino acids. The CDR3 DNA follows: TGCAGTGCCGCCACAGGGTACACCGGGGAGCTGTTTTTT. It specifies CSAATGYTGELFF.

This clonotype turned up a few times. The V and J genes are TRBV12-3 or TRBV12-4 and TRBJ2-1; the D gene is possibly TRBD2 (6 bases). V lost 1 base and J lost 0, with 10 bases in between. The CDR3 totals 16 residues. CDR3 bases: TGTGCCAGCAGTTTAGGGCGGGGCCTCTCCTACAATGAGCAGTTCTTC. As protein: CASSLGRGLSYNEQFF.